Listed below are T cell receptor beta chains from one sample, sequenced in a study of CD8 T cells in Susac syndrome. TCRdb reprocessed the immunoSEQ multiplex PCR reads via MiXCR and lists one record per CDR3 protein. Altogether 130,000 or so distinct CDR3 sequences are present, around 80% being singletons, with the ten largest covering 0.5% to 0.65%. The sequenced sample was CD8+ T cells from PBMCs. The receptors here all came from a human donor with multiple sclerosis. Each CDR3 is given with its conserved first and last residue. The D gene is left open where the match is weak. Clone size is shown for a subset of rows, as once, few, many or a class of expanded clone.

d_call	v_call	j_call	clone_size	cdr3_aa	cdr3_nt
.	TRBV12-3/TRBV12-4	TRBJ1-2	.	CASSPGTLEVTF	TGTGCCAGCAGTCCGGGGACCCTGGAGGTCACCTTC
.	TRBV19	TRBJ1-5	.	CASSDGSYSNQPQHF	TGTGCCAGTAGTGACGGTTCTTATAGCAATCAGCCCCAGCATTTT
TRBD2	TRBV3-1	TRBJ2-7	once	CASSQSSGGYEQYF	TGTGCCAGCAGCCAGTCTAGCGGGGGTTACGAGCAGTACTTC
.	TRBV11-2	TRBJ2-2	.	CASSPPLWGAHTGELFF	TGTGCCAGCAGCCCGCCCCTCTGGGGGGCGCACACCGGGGAGCTGTTTTTT
.	TRBV25-1	TRBJ2-6	.	CASSERGANVLTF	TGTGCCAGCAGTGAGAGAGGGGCCAACGTCCTGACTTTC
.	TRBV7-9	TRBJ1-3	.	CASSLAGGHPSSGNTIYF	TGTGCCAGCAGCTTAGCGGGGGGACACCCGAGCTCTGGAAACACCATATATTTT
.	TRBV30	TRBJ1-2	.	CAWSSLLQGLNYGYTF	TGTGCCTGGAGTTCCCTGCTGCAGGGGCTAAACTATGGCTACACCTTC
TRBD1	TRBV27	TRBJ2-7	.	CASSLHRTGGGLYEQYF	TGTGCCAGCAGTTTACACCGGACAGGGGGCGGATTATACGAGCAGTACTTC
.	TRBV27	TRBJ2-1	.	CASSLDPYEINEQFF	TGTGCCAGCAGTTTAGATCCCTATGAGATAAATGAGCAGTTCTTC
TRBD2	TRBV27	TRBJ2-7	.	CASSSSRGYEQYF	TGTGCCAGCAGTTCGTCGCGGGGGTACGAGCAGTACTTC
.	TRBV6-2/TRBV6-3	TRBJ2-1	once	CASSYLGQFGSYNEQFF	TGTGCCAGCAGTTACCTTGGACAGTTCGGTTCCTACAATGAGCAGTTCTTC
TRBD2	TRBV9	TRBJ2-3	.	CASSVGGRDTDTQYF	TGTGCCAGCAGCGTAGGCGGGAGGGACACAGATACGCAGTATTTT
.	TRBV7-6	TRBJ2-5	.	CASSRASRSEDTQYF	TGTGCCAGCAGCCGAGCAAGCAGGTCCGAAGATACCCAGTACTTC
.	TRBV27	TRBJ1-6	.	CASSLVAMEPLHF	TGTGCCAGCAGTTTAGTTGCCATGGAACCCCTCCACTTT
.	TRBV4-1	TRBJ1-3	.	CASSVGAGNTIYF	TGCGCCAGCAGTGTGGGAGCTGGAAACACCATATATTTT
.	TRBV7-9	TRBJ2-1	once	CASTPAGGENEQFF	TGTGCCAGCACCCCCGCAGGGGGGGAGAATGAGCAGTTCTTC
TRBD1	TRBV28	TRBJ1-1	.	CATTWTGNTEAFF	TGTGCCACCACGTGGACAGGGAACACTGAAGCTTTCTTT
.	TRBV2	TRBJ1-1	.	CASSEWGRGNTEAFF	TGTGCCAGCAGTGAATGGGGCAGGGGCAACACTGAAGCTTTCTTT